A single sample gave rise to the 30 T cell receptor beta chains below, sequenced in a study of PD-L1 blockade in urothelial cancer. Measured with immunoSEQ multiplex PCR; TCRdb has only the in-frame clones, and not every one. Here the sample spans 29,000 or so clones, roughly 80% being singletons. As to time point: peripheral blood 6 weeks after treatment start. The source was PBMCs, collected around atezolizumab (anti-PD-L1) treatment. All receptors derive from a man aged 70 or older with urothelial cancer.

The chain couples TRBV7-9 to TRBJ2-7; a weak D match, TRBD2 (5 bases). Germline V gene lookup returns CDR1 SEHNR and CDR2 FQNEAQ (reference sequence). The CDR3 is 13 residues long. With 3 bases removed from V and 7 bases from J, the gap between germline ends came to 13 bases. The CDR3 DNA sequence: TGTGCCAGCAGCTTCGACACCACGGGGGAGCAGTACTTC. It translates to CASSFDTTGEQYF.

V usage is TRBV28 and J usage is TRBJ1-4; 7 positions match TRBD1. Germline trimming cut 11 bases from V and 5 bases from J; bases unmatched to any gene: 11. Germline V gives CDR1 MDHEN, CDR2 SYDVKM. This CDR3 comprises 14 residues. The DNA of the CDR3 is TGTGCCTCCCGCCGGGACAGCCGGAATGAAAAACTGTTTTTT. It codes for CASRRDSRNEKLFF.

This clone appeared a single time. This rearrangement joins TRBV5-5 to TRBJ2-2, with D possibly matching TRBD1 (5 bases). V was trimmed by 1 base and J by 6 bases, leaving 16 bases between them. Germline values: CDR1 SGHKS, CDR2 YYEKEE (reference sequence). The CDR3 is made up of 16 amino acids. CDR3 loop: CASSLLVGRTPGELFF. DNA for the CDR3: TGTGCCAGCAGCTTGTTGGTGGGGCGTACCCCCGGGGAGCTGTTTTTT.

The rearrangement joins TRBV5-1 to TRBJ1-2; weak D call: TRBD1 (5 bases). This CDR3 region has 13 residues. Trimming cost V 0 bases and J 8 bases, with 11 bases left between them. Germline values: CDR1 SGHRS, CDR2 YFSETQ. As DNA, the CDR3 is TGCGCCAGCAGCTTGGTCCCGGACAACGGCTACACCTTC. Its translation is CASSLVPDNGYTF.

This clone was seen just once. This chain links TRBV7-2 with TRBJ2-1, with 7 nucleotides matching TRBD2. V lost 2 bases and J lost 0; bases outside the gene matches: 7. This CDR3 spans 17 amino acids. CDR1 and CDR2 (germline): SGHTA, FQGNSA. CDR3: CASSLLPGGSSYNEQFF. CDR3 DNA sequence: TGTGCCAGCAGCTTACTCCCCGGGGGGAGCTCCTACAATGAGCAGTTCTTC. Full variable domain (outside the CDR3, taken from reference TRBV7-2 and TRBJ2-1): GAGVSQSPSNKVTEKGKDVELRCDPISGHTALYWYRQSLGQGLEFLIYFQGNSAPDKSGLPSDRFSAERTGGSVSTLTIQRTQQEDSAVYLCASSLLPGGSSYNEQFFGPGTRLTVL.

The chain carries TRBV2 and TRBJ2-1, with TRBD1 matching over 7 bases. Germline-derived CDR1 and CDR2 are SNHLY and FYNNEI. The CDR3 runs 15 residues. V trimming: 6 bases; J trimming: 8 bases; junction bases outside the gene matches: 13. CDR3 region: CASRLSQGSWDEQFF. CDR3 nucleotides: TGTGCCAGCAGACTTTCACAGGGGTCCTGGGATGAGCAGTTCTTC.

V usage is TRBV6-5 and J usage is TRBJ2-7; 11 nucleotides align to TRBD2. Germline CDR1 and CDR2: MNHEY and SVGAGI. V shed 5 bases, J shed 3 bases, and the junction held 6 bases outside the gene matches. The CDR3 loop spans 15 amino acids. CDR3 amino acids: CASSASGLAGYEQYF. In nucleotides, the CDR3 is TGTGCCAGCAGTGCCTCCGGACTAGCGGGCTACGAGCAGTACTTC.

J is TRBJ1-3 and V is TRBV23-1, with D unclear. TRBV23-1 belongs to the ORF category, with a function that is uncertain. V was trimmed by 3 bases and J by 8 bases, leaving 8 bases between them. The CDR3 has 12 residues. The CDR3 DNA is TGCGCCAGCAGTCAGTCGTGGCACACCATATATTTT. This encodes CASSQSWHTIYF.

By share of the sample, this clone is medium-sized. The chain links TRBV7-9 to TRBJ1-2; D unclear. The ends were cut back, 11 bases at V and 0 bases at J, with 16 bases in the middle. The CDR3 totals 14 residues. The germline CDR1 and CDR2 sequences are SEHNR and FQNEAQ (reference sequence). CDR3 in amino acids: CAESPGSTNYGYTF. The CDR3 DNA sequence: TGTGCCGAAAGCCCGGGATCGACTAACTATGGCTACACCTTC.

The genes are TRBV6-1 and TRBJ1-2, with D perhaps TRBD1 (5 bases). The CDR3 extends over 13 amino acids. Looked up from germline, CDR1 is MNHNS and CDR2 is SASEGT. Deletions cut 3 bases from V and 6 bases from J, with 11 bases between. The CDR3 nucleotides read TGTGCCAGCAGTGATCAGGGTAGAGATGGCTACACCTTC. Amino acid sequence: CASSDQGRDGYTF.

This clone came up once. CDR3: CASSVGSSGGAWETQYF. The CDR3 DNA reads as TGTGCCAGCAGCGTAGGGTCTAGCGGGGGGGCTTGGGAGACCCAGTACTTC. This chain links TRBV9 with TRBJ2-5; 12 bases map to TRBD2. CDR1 SGDLS and CDR2 YYNGEE come from the germline V gene. The CDR3 contains 17 residues. Trimming cost V 0 bases and J 5 bases; bases outside gene matches: 8.

The chain is built from TRBV11-3 and TRBJ1-2, with TRBD1 identical over 7 bases. The CDR3 has 13 residues. V shed 5 bases, J shed 6 bases, and the junction held 6 bases outside the gene matches. Germline V gives CDR1 SGHNT, CDR2 YENEEA. CDR3 in DNA: TGTGCCAGCAGCCGACAGGGCGGCGATGGCTACACCTTC. It encodes CASSRQGGDGYTF.

J is TRBJ2-3 and V is TRBV5-4; tentative D call: TRBD2 (7 bases). Trimming removed 0 bases at V and 2 bases at J, with 13 bases between. The CDR3 is made up of 16 amino acids. Germline lookup yields CDR1 SGHNT and CDR2 YYREEE (reference sequence). CDR3 sequence reads: CASSLGGGGPTDTQYF. The CDR3, as DNA: TGTGCCAGCAGCTTGGGTGGGGGGGGCCCCACAGATACGCAGTATTTT. Full variable domain (outside the CDR3, taken from reference TRBV5-4 and TRBJ2-3): ETGVTQSPTHLIKTRGQQVTLRCSSQSGHNTVSWYQQALGQGPQFIFQYYREEENGRGNFPPRFSGLQFPNYSSELNVNALELDDSALYLCASSLGGGGPTDTQYFGPGTRLTVL.

V and J are TRBV7-2 and TRBJ1-2, with unresolved D. The CDR3 loop spans 12 amino acids. Germline CDR1 and CDR2: SGHTA and FQGNSA. V dropped 5 bases and J dropped 5 bases, with 9 bases sitting between them. The CDR3 DNA reads TGTGCCAGCAGCGCACAGTATTATGGCTACACCTTC. Translated, it gives CASSAQYYGYTF.

This rearrangement joins TRBV6-6 to TRBJ2-6; D is undetermined. The CDR3 consists of 15 residues. CDR1 and CDR2 (germline): MNHNY, SVGAGI (reference sequence). V gave up 7 bases and J gave up 0 bases, with 10 bases separating them. CDR3 region: CASTSSGSGANVLTF. Written as DNA, the CDR3 is TGTGCCAGCACCTCCTCCGGCTCTGGGGCCAACGTCCTGACTTTC.

In its sample, this clone was seen once. The rearrangement links TRBV6-5 to TRBJ2-1; possible D gene TRBD1, 5 bases. CDR3 size: 13 residues. Germline V gene lookup returns CDR1 MNHEY and CDR2 SVGAGI. V was shortened by 5 bases and J by 3 bases, with 8 bases between the two germline ends. DNA for the CDR3: TGTGCCAGCAGTCCAGGGTTCTACAATGAGCAGTTCTTC. Translated: CASSPGFYNEQFF.

The chain carries TRBV29-1 and TRBJ1-5, with 11 bases identical to TRBD1. From germline, CDR1 is SQVTM and CDR2 ANQGSEA. CDR3 length: 15 residues. J was trimmed by 3 bases and V by 4 bases; bases with no gene match: 5. The CDR3 region is CSVAGTGGFNQPQHF. For the CDR3, the DNA is TGCAGCGTTGCCGGGACAGGGGGTTTCAATCAGCCCCAGCATTTT. The complete variable domain, with remaining parts taken from reference TRBV29-1 and TRBJ1-5, reads SAVISQKPSRDICQRGTSLTIQCQVDSQVTMMFWYRQQPGQSLTLIATANQGSEATYESGFVIDKFPISRPNLTFSTLTVSNMSPEDSSIYLCSVAGTGGFNQPQHFGDGTRLSIL.

The chain has TRBV18 and TRBJ1-5; no firm D call. Germline assignment: CDR1 KGHSH and CDR2 LQKENI. This CDR3 has 13 residues. Trimming stripped 3 bases from V and 3 bases from J, with 6 bases between. DNA of the CDR3: TGTGCCAGCTCACCGAGGGTCAATCAGCCCCAGCATTTT. It specifies CASSPRVNQPQHF.

This sequence joins TRBV5-4 and TRBJ2-1, with 9 bases fitting TRBD1. The CDR3 extends over 16 amino acids. Germline assignment: CDR1 SGHNT and CDR2 YYREEE (reference sequence). V was clipped by 0 bases and J by 9 bases; unmatched bases: 10. This CDR3 is CASSLARDRAKGEQFF. The CDR3 DNA reads TGTGCCAGCAGCTTGGCCCGGGACAGGGCGAAGGGTGAGCAGTTCTTC.

This chain joins TRBV27 and TRBJ2-3, with D possibly matching TRBD1 (6 bases). This CDR3 contains 15 residues. Per the germline V gene, CDR1 is MNHEY and CDR2 is SMNVEV (reference sequence). Trimming took 3 bases from V and 2 from J, leaving 12 bases between them. The CDR3 region has the DNA TGTGCCAGCAGTTTCGGCCAGGGGATCACAGATACGCAGTATTTT. Protein sequence: CASSFGQGITDTQYF.

The chain couples TRBV11-1 to TRBJ2-3; no clear D gene. Germline CDR1 and CDR2: SGHAT and FQDESV (reference sequence). The CDR3 is 13 amino acids. Trimming took off 1 base at V and 2 bases at J, with 4 bases between the two ends. CDR3 coding DNA: TGTGCCAGCAGCTTAGACTACACAGATACGCAGTATTTT. Its translation is CASSLDYTDTQYF. The complete variable domain, with remaining parts taken from reference TRBV11-1 and TRBJ2-3, reads EAEVAQSPRYKITEKSQAVAFWCDPISGHATLYWYRQILGQGPELLVQFQDESVVDDSQLPKDRFSAERLKGVDSTLKIQPAELGDSAMYLCASSLDYTDTQYFGPGTRLTVL.

The CDR3 sequence is CASSPGQVATGYTF. In DNA form, the CDR3 reads TGTGCCAGCAGCCCAGGACAGGTAGCCACTGGCTACACCTTC. The V gene is TRBV5-6, the J gene TRBJ1-2; 7 bases are shared with TRBD1. Losses at the gene ends were 4 bases for V and 7 bases for J; bases not matched to a gene: 10. This CDR3 spans 14 amino acids. Germline CDR1 SGHDT, CDR2 YYEEEE.

The rearrangement uses TRBV2 and TRBJ2-3; 10 bases align to TRBD2. The CDR3 covers 16 residues. From germline, CDR1 is SNHLY and CDR2 FYNNEI. The trim removed 11 bases at V and 3 bases at J, leaving 14 bases unmatched. CDR3 in amino acids: CASRRASGGGTDTQYF. The CDR3 bases are TGTGCCTCTCGACGAGCGAGCGGGGGGGGGACAGATACGCAGTATTTT.

This chain joins TRBV7-9 and TRBJ2-4, with D maybe TRBD2 (5 bases). The CDR3 is 16 amino acids. The germline V gene has CDR1 SEHNR and CDR2 FQNEAQ (reference sequence). V lost 5 bases and J lost 0, with 14 bases in between. CDR3 sequence (DNA): TGTGCCAGCAGCACCCGGGATTCTACAGCCAAAAACATTCAGTACTTC. The encoded protein is CASSTRDSTAKNIQYF.

The chain joins TRBV19 to TRBJ1-2; 8 bases are shared with TRBD1. This CDR3 is 16 amino acids long. The junction had 9 bases not matched to a gene; V was cut back by 3 bases and J by 3 bases. Germline loops: CDR1 LNHDA, CDR2 SQIVND (reference sequence). The CDR3 DNA reads as TGTGCCAGTAGTATTTCGGGACAGGCCCATGACTATGGCTACACCTTC. As protein: CASSISGQAHDYGYTF.

The chain links TRBV2 to TRBJ2-1, with 8 bases lining up with TRBD2. The CDR3 consists of 15 residues. Germline assignment: CDR1 SNHLY and CDR2 FYNNEI. V lost 5 bases to trimming and J lost 7 bases; unmatched junction nucleotides: 10. CDR3 bases: TGTGCCAGCAGTAAGGGGACTAGTGATCGGAATGAGCAGTTCTTC. This gives the protein CASSKGTSDRNEQFF.

The chain has TRBV9 and TRBJ2-2, with 12 bases aligning to TRBD1. V trimming: 4 bases; J trimming: 4 bases; junction bases outside the gene matches: 5. This CDR3 is built from 16 residues. Germline lookup yields CDR1 SGDLS and CDR2 YYNGEE. The CDR3 sequence: CASSQGQGAPTGELFF. DNA of the CDR3: TGTGCCAGCAGCCAGGGACAGGGGGCGCCCACCGGGGAGCTGTTTTTT. Filled out from reference TRBV9 and TRBJ2-2, the complete variable domain reads DSGVTQTPKHLITATGQRVTLRCSPRSGDLSVYWYQQSLDQGLQFLIQYYNGEERAKGNILERFSAQQFPDLHSELNLSSLELGDSALYFCASSQGQGAPTGELFFGEGSRLTVL.

The chain employs TRBV19 and TRBJ1-5, with 7 bases that match TRBD1. Per germline, CDR1 LNHDA and CDR2 SQIVND (reference sequence). Germline trimming cut 3 bases from V and 6 bases from J; bases unmatched to any gene: 8. CDR3 length equals 15 residues. The CDR3 spells CASSMRSGGSQPQHF. The CDR3 DNA follows: TGTGCCAGTAGTATGCGGTCAGGGGGTAGTCAGCCCCAGCATTTT.

The V call is TRBV11-3, the J call TRBJ2-7, with 7 bases aligning to TRBD1. The V gene's germline CDR1 is SGHNT and CDR2 YENEEA. J gave up 0 bases and V 4 bases, and 3 bases lay outside the gene matches. The CDR3 is 14 amino acids. CDR3 amino acids: CASSYRGSSYEQYF. DNA for the CDR3: TGTGCCAGCAGCTACAGGGGCAGCTCCTACGAGCAGTACTTC.

The chain is built from TRBV19 and TRBJ1-2; D remains unclear. The CDR3 consists of 15 residues. The V end lost 7 bases, the J end lost 4 bases, and 19 bases lay between the germline ends. Germline assignment: CDR1 LNHDA and CDR2 SQIVND (reference sequence). Written as DNA, the CDR3 is TGTGCCAGTACCCCCTATCCGGGGTCTCTCTATGGCTACACCTTC. It encodes CASTPYPGSLYGYTF.